These T cell receptor beta chains were read from a single sample in a study of T cell responses to AZD1222 COVID-19 vaccine. Produced via immunoSEQ multiplex PCR; TCRdb's table is partial and in-frame only. Of approximately 70,000 clones listed, 86% are singletons. This material consisted of peripheral blood, taken on day 0 of AZD1222 vaccination. These receptors originate from an adult in good health. Both conserved end residues are part of each CDR3. D genes are given only for firm matches. Clone size is not always given. Where it is, it says once, few, many or a class for expanded clones.

clone_size	v_call	j_call	d_call	cdr3_aa	cdr3_nt
-	TRBV3-1/TRBV3-2	TRBJ2-1	TRBD2	CASSLGLSYNEQFF	TGTGCCAGCAGCTTGGGACTATCCTACAATGAGCAGTTCTTC
-	TRBV7-3	TRBJ2-3	-	CASSLAGIRTDTQYF	TGTGCCAGCAGCTTAGCCGGGATTCGCACAGATACGCAGTATTTT
-	TRBV4-3	TRBJ2-7	-	CASSQAGTVGGYASGEQYF	TGCGCCAGCAGCCAGGCCGGGACGGTTGGGGGTTATGCTTCAGGGGAGCAGTACTTC
-	TRBV4-1	TRBJ2-2	-	CASSRLGGGVTGELFF	TGCGCCAGCAGCCGCCTAGGAGGGGGCGTCACCGGGGAGCTGTTTTTT
once	TRBV5-1	TRBJ1-6	-	CASSLDRGNSPLHF	TGCGCCAGCAGCTTGGACAGAGGGAATTCACCCCTCCACTTT
few	TRBV7-3	TRBJ2-2	-	CASSPLYGTGELFF	TGTGCCAGCAGCCCCTTGTACGGCACCGGGGAGCTGTTTTTT
-	TRBV9	TRBJ2-7	-	CASSSGHTYEQYF	TGTGCCAGCAGCTCCGGACATACCTACGAGCAGTACTTC
-	TRBV5-1	TRBJ2-1	TRBD2	CARGASGGANEQFF	TGCGCCCGCGGGGCTAGCGGGGGGGCTAATGAGCAGTTCTTC
-	TRBV6-2/TRBV6-3	TRBJ1-5	-	CASTPDQGGNQPQHF	TGTGCCAGCACCCCGGACCAGGGAGGCAATCAGCCCCAGCATTTT
-	TRBV7-2	TRBJ2-7	-	CASSRADLYEQYF	TGTGCCAGCAGCCGGGCCGACCTCTACGAGCAGTACTTC
few	TRBV29-1	TRBJ2-1	-	CSVATRGNEQFF	TGCAGCGTTGCTACTAGGGGCAATGAGCAGTTCTTC
-	TRBV7-9	TRBJ1-1	-	CARDTLNTEAFF	TGTGCCAGGGACACTCTGAACACTGAAGCTTTCTTT
-	TRBV30	TRBJ2-7	TRBD2	CAWTRSSGRDEQYF	TGTGCCTGGACCCGATCTAGCGGGCGGGACGAGCAGTACTTC
few	TRBV27	TRBJ1-5	TRBD1	CASKWDRDSNQPQHF	TGTGCCAGCAAATGGGACAGGGATAGCAATCAGCCCCAGCATTTT
-	TRBV3-1/TRBV3-2	TRBJ2-7	-	CASSQWYEQYF	TGTGCCAGCAGCCAATGGTACGAGCAGTACTTC
-	TRBV9	TRBJ2-1	-	CASSVAGVSSYNEQFF	TGTGCCAGCAGCGTAGCGGGGGTTAGTTCCTACAATGAGCAGTTCTTC
-	TRBV5-1	TRBJ1-3	TRBD1	CASSLNGAQGTGNTIYF	TGCGCCAGCAGCTTAAATGGCGCACAGGGGACTGGAAACACCATATATTTT
few	TRBV27	TRBJ2-1	-	CASIPVGLSSYNEQFF	TGTGCCAGCATCCCCGTGGGCTTAAGCTCCTACAATGAGCAGTTCTTC
-	TRBV10-1	TRBJ2-7	-	CASSESTRDSKRAYEQYF	TGCGCCAGCAGTGAGTCGACGCGGGACAGTAAAAGGGCCTACGAGCAGTACTTC
-	TRBV15	TRBJ2-2	-	CATSRVNLRGSGELFF	TGTGCCACCAGCAGAGTTAATCTCAGGGGTTCCGGGGAGCTGTTTTTT
-	TRBV10-1	TRBJ1-2	-	CASSESSNYGYTF	TGCGCCAGCAGTGAGTCGAGTAACTATGGCTACACCTTC
-	TRBV19	TRBJ1-1	-	CASSMAGTEAFF	TGTGCCAGTAGTATGGCGGGGACTGAAGCTTTCTTT
-	TRBV29-1	TRBJ2-7	-	CSVEAGTYEQYF	TGCAGCGTTGAAGCGGGAACCTACGAGCAGTACTTC
-	TRBV12-3/TRBV12-4	TRBJ2-7	-	CASSHDNYEQYF	TGTGCCAGCAGTCATGACAACTACGAGCAGTACTTC
-	TRBV7-8	TRBJ1-1	-	CASNPPGTGTEAFF	TGTGCCAGCAACCCCCCCGGTACGGGCACTGAAGCTTTCTTT
-	TRBV10-3	TRBJ2-5	-	CAISSGAGNQETQYF	TGTGCCATCAGCTCCGGGGCGGGAAACCAAGAGACCCAGTACTTC
-	TRBV6-1	TRBJ1-2	-	CASSEGPYGYTF	TGTGCCAGCAGTGAAGGTCCCTATGGCTACACCTTC
-	TRBV19	TRBJ1-2	TRBD1	CASSHRGRQDGYTF	TGTGCCAGTAGCCACAGGGGGCGACAAGATGGCTACACCTTC
-	TRBV11-2	TRBJ2-1	-	CASSLEGGLGGYQFF	TGTGCCAGCAGCTTAGAAGGGGGCTTGGGGGGTTATCAGTTCTTC
-	TRBV5-1	TRBJ2-1	TRBD2	CASSPRLAGPTDEQFF	TGCGCCAGCAGCCCAAGACTAGCGGGGCCTACGGATGAGCAGTTCTTC
-	TRBV7-6	TRBJ2-3	-	CASSRGTASTDTQYF	TGTGCCAGCAGCCGAGGAACAGCGAGCACAGATACGCAGTATTTT
-	TRBV18	TRBJ1-6	TRBD1	CASSPSGQANNSPLHF	TGTGCCAGCTCACCGAGCGGACAGGCTAATAATTCACCCCTCCACTTT
-	TRBV7-6	TRBJ2-7	TRBD2	CASGLSGDPGEQYF	TGTGCCAGCGGACTTAGCGGGGACCCGGGGGAGCAGTACTTC
-	TRBV6-1	TRBJ1-1	-	CASSEHRGVGTEAFF	TGTGCCAGCAGTGAACATCGAGGGGTGGGCACTGAAGCTTTCTTT
few	TRBV3-1/TRBV3-2	TRBJ2-7	-	CASSQRGYEQYF	TGTGCCAGCAGCCAAAGAGGGTACGAGCAGTACTTC
once	TRBV19	TRBJ2-1	TRBD1	CASRPGTEPYNEQFF	TGTGCGAGCCGCCCCGGGACAGAGCCTTACAATGAGCAGTTCTTC
-	TRBV7-2	TRBJ2-1	TRBD2	CASSLVIGPSGSLYNEQFF	TGTGCCAGCAGCTTAGTAATCGGGCCTAGCGGGTCGCTTTACAATGAGCAGTTCTTC
-	TRBV19	TRBJ1-1	TRBD1	CASNHQGADTEAFF	TGTGCCAGTAACCATCAGGGGGCTGACACTGAAGCTTTCTTT
-	TRBV28	TRBJ2-6	-	CASSLGGSGANVLTF	TGTGCCAGCAGTTTAGGAGGGTCTGGGGCCAACGTCCTGACTTTC
-	TRBV28	TRBJ2-3	-	CASSAEATDTQYF	TGTGCCAGCAGTGCCGAGGCCACAGATACGCAGTATTTT
-	TRBV18	TRBJ2-3	-	CASFSPSESDTQYF	TGTGCCAGCTTCTCACCATCGGAATCAGATACGCAGTATTTT
once	TRBV19	TRBJ1-1	-	CASNTMRETEAFF	TGTGCCAGTAACACAATGAGGGAAACTGAAGCTTTCTTT
-	TRBV28	TRBJ2-2	TRBD2	CASSLVAGANTGELFF	TGTGCCAGCAGTTTGGTAGCGGGCGCGAACACCGGGGAGCTGTTTTTT
-	TRBV19	TRBJ2-1	-	CASSMGRSYNEQFF	TGTGCCAGTAGTATGGGGAGGTCCTACAATGAGCAGTTCTTC
-	TRBV4-2	TRBJ2-2	-	CASSQEVGELFF	TGTGCCAGCAGCCAAGAAGTCGGGGAGCTGTTTTTT
-	TRBV5-4	TRBJ2-2	-	CASSLNRGVLTGELFF	TGTGCCAGCAGCTTGAATCGTGGAGTCCTAACCGGGGAGCTGTTTTTT
once	TRBV7-9	TRBJ1-1	TRBD1	CASSLGRGPGNTEAFF	TGTGCCAGCAGCTTAGGTAGGGGGCCAGGGAACACTGAAGCTTTCTTT
-	TRBV6-2/TRBV6-3	TRBJ1-6	-	CASSYRSSYNSPLHF	TGTGCCAGCAGTTATAGGAGCTCCTATAATTCACCCCTCCACTTT
few	TRBV5-4	TRBJ2-7	TRBD1	CASSLGQGFYEQYF	TGTGCCAGCAGCTTGGGACAGGGGTTCTACGAGCAGTACTTC
-	TRBV29-1	TRBJ1-6	-	CSVAGTRDSPFHF	TGCAGCGTTGCTGGGACCCGCGATTCACCCTTCCACTTT
-	TRBV3-1/TRBV3-2	TRBJ1-4	TRBD1	CASSPSGTDNEKLFF	TGTGCCAGCAGCCCCTCCGGGACAGATAATGAAAAACTGTTTTTT
-	TRBV28	TRBJ1-5	-	CASSYSYQPQHF	TGTGCCAGCAGTTACAGTTATCAGCCCCAGCATTTT
-	TRBV7-3	TRBJ2-3	-	CASSPGSRSDTQYF	TGTGCCAGCAGCCCCGGGAGTCGGTCAGATACGCAGTATTTT
-	TRBV6-1	TRBJ2-7	-	CASSEGLYEQYF	TGTGCCAGCAGTGAAGGGTTGTACGAGCAGTACTTC
-	TRBV7-3	TRBJ2-5	TRBD1	CASSPDRAETQYF	TGTGCCAGCAGCCCGGACAGGGCTGAGACCCAGTACTTC
-	TRBV2	TRBJ2-7	TRBD1	CATPGQGPYEQYF	TGTGCCACCCCGGGACAGGGACCATACGAGCAGTACTTC
-	TRBV4-1	TRBJ2-7	-	CASSQEQAIRDYEQYF	TGCGCCAGCAGCCAAGAACAGGCGATTCGGGACTACGAGCAGTACTTC
-	TRBV2	TRBJ1-5	-	CASSRSDQPQHF	TGTGCCAGCAGCAGAAGCGATCAGCCCCAGCATTTT
-	TRBV7-6	TRBJ2-2	-	CASSRIGGSTGELFF	TGTGCCAGCAGCCGTATAGGGGGGAGTACCGGGGAGCTGTTTTTT
-	TRBV5-4	TRBJ2-5	-	CASSSQGPDETQYF	TGTGCCAGCAGCTCTCAGGGTCCCGACGAGACCCAGTACTTC